This T cell receptor beta chain comes out of a study of T cell responses to AZD1222 COVID-19 vaccine. Findings and caveats of the study: White British ancestry dominated among donors, who included more females, and clonal diversity was possibly underestimated. Epitopes outside B.1.351 and B.1.1.7 mutated regions reportedly drew nearly half of spike TCRs.

Of note for this clone: The antigen is unknown.

Germline V lookup: CDR1 LNHNV, CDR2 YYDKDF (reference sequence). The CDR3 has 17 amino acids. V dropped 4 bases and J dropped 1; count of bases not matched to a gene: 8. The table came from immunoSEQ multiplex PCR; TCRdb's copy has only in-frame clones and leaves some out. The sample consists of 140,000 to 150,000 clones, approximately 90% of them appearing once. The chain employs TRBV15 and TRBJ2-2, with 8 bases fitting TRBD2. The sequences come from peripheral blood, collected on day 0 of AZD1222 vaccination. This clonotype originated in an adult in good health. In DNA, the CDR3 is TGTGCCACCAGCAACTCTAAACTAGCGGTGAACACCGGGGAGCTGTTTTTT. This translates into CATSNSKLAVNTGELFF.